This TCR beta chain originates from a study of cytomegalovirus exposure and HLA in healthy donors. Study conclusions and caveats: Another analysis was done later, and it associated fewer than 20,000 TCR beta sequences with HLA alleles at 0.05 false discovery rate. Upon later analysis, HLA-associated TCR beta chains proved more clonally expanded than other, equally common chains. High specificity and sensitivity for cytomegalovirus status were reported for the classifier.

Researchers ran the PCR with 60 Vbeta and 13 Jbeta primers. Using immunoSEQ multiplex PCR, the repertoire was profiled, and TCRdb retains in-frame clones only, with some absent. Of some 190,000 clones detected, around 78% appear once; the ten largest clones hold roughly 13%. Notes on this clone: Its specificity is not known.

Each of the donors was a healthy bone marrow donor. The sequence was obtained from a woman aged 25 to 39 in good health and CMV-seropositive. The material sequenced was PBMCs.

In DNA, the CDR3 is TGTGCCTGGAGTATCGTCACAGGGGTGAACGAGCAGTACTTC. Encoded protein: CAWSIVTGVNEQYF. The genes are TRBV30 and TRBJ2-7; 7 nucleotides align to TRBD1. Germline V gives CDR1 GTSNPN, CDR2 SVGIG (reference sequence). The CDR3 extends over 14 amino acids. V lost 2 bases, J lost 5 bases, and 9 bases stayed unmatched.